This TCR beta chain came from a study of cytomegalovirus exposure and HLA in healthy donors. The PCR contained 60 Vbeta and 13 Jbeta primers. Here immunoSEQ multiplex PCR was the method, and the copy in TCRdb shows in-frame clones only, minus some. The sample consists of around 220,000 clones, about 80% of them appearing once. Every donor was a healthy person donating bone marrow. Points from the study as a whole: V- and J-gene trimming of TCR beta was linked (in a later analysis) to a missense DCLRE1C variant. A later analysis found that most CMV-associated TCR beta chains appeared HLA-restricted. Reports indicate that TCR beta sequences accurately predicted the HLA-A and HLA-B alleles of most subjects.

Trimming removed 7 bases at V and 2 bases at J, with 18 bases between. This CDR3 has 17 amino acids. CDR1 MGHRA and CDR2 YSYEKL come from the germline V gene. Note on this clone: The antigen remains undetermined.

The sequence derives from a middle-aged man in good health and CMV-seronegative. The sequenced sample was PBMCs. The gene calls are TRBV4-1 and TRBJ1-6; TRBD1 is a possible D gene (6 bases). CDR3 protein: CASTSPGGNTYNSPLHF. The CDR3 DNA is TGCGCCAGCACGTCCCCGGGGGGCAACACCTATAATTCACCCCTCCACTTT.